This TCR beta chain emerged from a study of human T cells and chemical hapten exposure. Time point meaning: patch test 2, 6 weeks after DPC sensitization. Sample treatment: therapeutic diphenylcyclopropenone sensitization with weekly scalp DPC. From whole blood left unfractionated, total RNA was extracted. The CDR3 extends over 12 amino acids. From germline, CDR1 is WNHNN and CDR2 SYGVQD (reference sequence). V lost 2 bases and J 7 bases, leaving 9 bases between the germline ends. TCRdb analysed the RACE reads with MiXCR anew, one entry per CDR3 protein. The sample carries about 81,000 distinct CDR3 sequences, about 9.4% recorded once. This clonotype was seen ten or more times.

The sample consisted of whole blood, taken in connection with sensitization to the hapten diphenylcyclopropenone (DPC). The receptor was isolated from a woman aged 25-40 years with alopecia areata. Some clones in this sample may be carry-over from other donors' samples. The rearrangement uses TRBV10-1 and TRBJ2-7, with D perhaps TRBD2 (5 bases). CDR3 sequence reads: CASSEGPGEQYF. CDR3 bases: TGCGCCAGCAGTGAGGGCCCGGGGGAGCAGTACTTC.